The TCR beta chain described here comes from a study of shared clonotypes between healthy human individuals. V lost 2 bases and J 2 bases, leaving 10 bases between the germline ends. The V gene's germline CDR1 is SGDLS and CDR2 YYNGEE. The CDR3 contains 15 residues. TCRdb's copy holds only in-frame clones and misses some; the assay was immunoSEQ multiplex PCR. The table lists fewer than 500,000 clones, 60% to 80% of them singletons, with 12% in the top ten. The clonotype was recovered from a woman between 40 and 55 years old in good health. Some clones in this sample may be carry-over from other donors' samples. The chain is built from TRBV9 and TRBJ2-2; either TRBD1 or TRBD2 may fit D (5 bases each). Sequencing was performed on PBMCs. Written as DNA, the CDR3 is TGTGCCAGCAGCGTTGGGACCATAAACACCGGGGAGCTGTTTTTT. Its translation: CASSVGTINTGELFF.